Sequencing of this T cell receptor beta chain was carried out in a study of Graves' ophthalmopathy and Graves' hyperthyroidism. Notes on the study in general: Ophthalmopathy progression predictions by the model showed 72.22% specificity and 70.59% sensitivity.

This CDR3 comprises 15 residues. Deletions cut 4 bases from V and 6 bases from J, with 16 bases between. Germline lookup yields CDR1 WSHSY and CDR2 SAAADI. RNA transcripts served as template for amplifying TCR beta CDR3 sequences. First-round RT-PCR used HTBI primers; second-round multiplex PCR followed. TCRdb ran MiXCR on the multiplex PCR reads and lists one entry per CDR3 protein. The sample has some 1.1 million distinct CDR3 sequences, roughly 35% seen once; the top ten hold more than 9.5%. As regards this clonotype: Its antigen is undetermined.

Source material: peripheral blood or thyroid tissue (not recorded which). This chain links TRBV10-2 with TRBJ1-5; maybe TRBD1 (5 bases). This TCR derives from an adult man with Graves' hyperthyroidism. This CDR3 is CASSGGGGRSQPQHF. As DNA, the CDR3 is TGCGCCAGCAGTGGGGGGGGGGGGAGGAGTCAGCCCCAGCATTTT.